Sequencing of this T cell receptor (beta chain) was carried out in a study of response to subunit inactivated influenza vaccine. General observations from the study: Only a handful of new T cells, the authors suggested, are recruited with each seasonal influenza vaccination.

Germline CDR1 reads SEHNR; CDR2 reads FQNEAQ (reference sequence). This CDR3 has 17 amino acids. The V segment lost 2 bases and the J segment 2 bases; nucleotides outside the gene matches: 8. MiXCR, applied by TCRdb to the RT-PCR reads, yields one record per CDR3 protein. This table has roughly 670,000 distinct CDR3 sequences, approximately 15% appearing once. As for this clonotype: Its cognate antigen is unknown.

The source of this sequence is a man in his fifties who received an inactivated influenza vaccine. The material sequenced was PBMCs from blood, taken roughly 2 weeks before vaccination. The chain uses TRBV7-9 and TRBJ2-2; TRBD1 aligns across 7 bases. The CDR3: CASSLPSGTVNTGELFF. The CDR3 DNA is TGTGCCAGCAGCTTACCATCCGGGACAGTTAACACCGGGGAGCTGTTTTTT.